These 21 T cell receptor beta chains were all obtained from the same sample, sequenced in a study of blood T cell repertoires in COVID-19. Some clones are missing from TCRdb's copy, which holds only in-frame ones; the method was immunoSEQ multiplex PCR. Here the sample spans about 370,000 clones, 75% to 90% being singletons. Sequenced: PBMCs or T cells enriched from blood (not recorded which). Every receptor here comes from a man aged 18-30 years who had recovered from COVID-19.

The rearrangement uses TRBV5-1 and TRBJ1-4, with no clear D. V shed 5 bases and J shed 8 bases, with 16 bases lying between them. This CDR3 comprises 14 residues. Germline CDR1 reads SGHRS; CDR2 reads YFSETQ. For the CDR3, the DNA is TGCGCCAGCAGTCCGGTGGTGAGGGAGGAAAAACTGTTTTTT. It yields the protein CASSPVVREEKLFF.

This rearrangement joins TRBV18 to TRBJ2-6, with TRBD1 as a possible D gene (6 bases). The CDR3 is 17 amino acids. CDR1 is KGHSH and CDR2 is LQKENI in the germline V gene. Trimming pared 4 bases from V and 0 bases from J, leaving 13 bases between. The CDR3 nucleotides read TGTGCCAGCTCACAACAGGGATCAACCTCTGGGGCCAACGTCCTGACTTTC. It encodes CASSQQGSTSGANVLTF.

DNA of the CDR3: TGTGCCAGCAGTCTAGGACAGGGATATTCACCCCTCCACTTT. Translating it yields CASSLGQGYSPLHF. The chain joins TRBV27 to TRBJ1-6; 8 nucleotides match TRBD1. The CDR3 extends over 14 amino acids. Per the germline V gene, CDR1 is MNHEY and CDR2 is SMNVEV (reference sequence). V trimming: 5 bases; J trimming: 8 bases; junction bases outside the gene matches: 5.

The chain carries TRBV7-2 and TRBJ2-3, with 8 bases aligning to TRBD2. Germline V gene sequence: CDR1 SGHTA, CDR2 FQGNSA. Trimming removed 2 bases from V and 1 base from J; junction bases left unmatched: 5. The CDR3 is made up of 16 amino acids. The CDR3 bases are TGTGCCAGCAGCTTAAGTCGGCGGGGGGGCACAGATACGCAGTATTTT. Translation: CASSLSRRGGTDTQYF.

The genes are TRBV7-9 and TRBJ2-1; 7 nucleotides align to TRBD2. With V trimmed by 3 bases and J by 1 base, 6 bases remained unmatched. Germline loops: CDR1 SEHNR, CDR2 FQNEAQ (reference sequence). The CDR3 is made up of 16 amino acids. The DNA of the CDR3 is TGTGCCAGCAGCTTTTTGGGAGGGGAATCCTACAATGAGCAGTTCTTC. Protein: CASSFLGGESYNEQFF.

The CDR3 coding sequence is TGCGCCAGCAGCCAAGACCACACAAGAGGAACTGAAGCTTTCTTT. This gives the protein CASSQDHTRGTEAFF. The chain combines TRBV4-1 with TRBJ1-1; D remains ambiguous. Germline V gene lookup returns CDR1 MGHRA and CDR2 YSYEKL. With 0 bases removed from V and 5 bases from J, the gap between germline ends came to 13 bases. This CDR3 comprises 15 residues.

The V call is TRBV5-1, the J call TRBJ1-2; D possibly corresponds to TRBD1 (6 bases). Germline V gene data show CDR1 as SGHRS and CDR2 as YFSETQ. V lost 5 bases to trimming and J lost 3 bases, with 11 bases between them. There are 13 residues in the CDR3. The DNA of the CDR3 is TGCGCCAGCAGGACGGACAGAGACTATGGCTACACCTTC. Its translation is CASRTDRDYGYTF.

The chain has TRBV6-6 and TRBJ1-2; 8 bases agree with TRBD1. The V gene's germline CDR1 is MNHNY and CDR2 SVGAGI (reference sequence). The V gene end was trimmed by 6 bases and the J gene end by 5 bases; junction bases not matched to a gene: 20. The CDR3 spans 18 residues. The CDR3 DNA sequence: TGTGCCAGCAGCCGAGTCTTCAGGACCAGGGGGCAGGAGTATGGCTACACCTTC. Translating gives CASSRVFRTRGQEYGYTF.

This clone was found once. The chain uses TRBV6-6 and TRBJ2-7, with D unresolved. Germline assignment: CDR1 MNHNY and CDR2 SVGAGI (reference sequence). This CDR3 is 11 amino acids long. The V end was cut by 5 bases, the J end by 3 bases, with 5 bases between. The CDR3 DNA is TGTGCCAGCAGTCAGCGCTACGAGCAGTACTTC. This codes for CASSQRYEQYF.

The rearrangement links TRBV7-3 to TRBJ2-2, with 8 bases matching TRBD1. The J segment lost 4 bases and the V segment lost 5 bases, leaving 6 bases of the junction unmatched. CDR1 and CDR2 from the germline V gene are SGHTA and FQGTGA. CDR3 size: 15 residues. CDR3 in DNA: TGTGCCAGCAGCCCCCGGACAGGGATCACCGGGGAGCTGTTTTTT. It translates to CASSPRTGITGELFF.

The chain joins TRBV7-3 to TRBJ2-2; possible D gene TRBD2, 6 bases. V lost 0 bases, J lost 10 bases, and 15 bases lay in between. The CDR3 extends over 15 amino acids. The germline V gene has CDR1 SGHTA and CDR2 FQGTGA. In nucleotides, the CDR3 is TGTGCCAGCAGCTTAACCTCGGGACTGTCGTCGGAGCTGTTTTTT. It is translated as CASSLTSGLSSELFF.

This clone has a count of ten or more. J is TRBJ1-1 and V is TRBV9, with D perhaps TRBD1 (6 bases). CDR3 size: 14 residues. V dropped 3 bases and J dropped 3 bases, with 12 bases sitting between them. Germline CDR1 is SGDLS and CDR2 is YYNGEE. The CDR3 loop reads CASSGSGTYTEAFF. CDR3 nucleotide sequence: TGTGCCAGCAGCGGCTCCGGGACATACACTGAAGCTTTCTTT.

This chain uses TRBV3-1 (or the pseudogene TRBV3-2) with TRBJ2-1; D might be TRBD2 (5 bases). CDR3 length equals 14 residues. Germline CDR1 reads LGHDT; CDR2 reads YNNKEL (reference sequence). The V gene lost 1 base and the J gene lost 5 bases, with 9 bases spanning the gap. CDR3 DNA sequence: TGTGCCAGCAGCCAAGTGAACGGGGACAATGAGCAGTTCTTC. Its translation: CASSQVNGDNEQFF.

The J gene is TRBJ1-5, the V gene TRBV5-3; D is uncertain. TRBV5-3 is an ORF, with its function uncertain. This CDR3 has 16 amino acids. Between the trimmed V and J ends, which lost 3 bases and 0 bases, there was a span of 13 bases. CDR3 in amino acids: CARSSNHSYSNQPQHF. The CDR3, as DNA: TGTGCCAGAAGCTCGAACCACAGCTATAGCAATCAGCCCCAGCATTTT.

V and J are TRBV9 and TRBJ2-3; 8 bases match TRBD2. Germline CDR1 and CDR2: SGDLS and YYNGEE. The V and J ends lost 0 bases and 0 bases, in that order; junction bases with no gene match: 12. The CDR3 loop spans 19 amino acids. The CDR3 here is CASSVASPGGGGSTDTQYF. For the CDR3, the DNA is TGTGCCAGCAGCGTAGCTTCCCCCGGAGGCGGGGGGAGCACAGATACGCAGTATTTT.

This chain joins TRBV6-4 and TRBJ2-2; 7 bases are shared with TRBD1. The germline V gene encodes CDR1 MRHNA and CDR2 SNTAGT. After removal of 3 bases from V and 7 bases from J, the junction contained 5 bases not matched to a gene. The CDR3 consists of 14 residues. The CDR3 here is CASSEQGLGGELFF. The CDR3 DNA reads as TGTGCCAGCAGTGAACAGGGGCTAGGCGGGGAGCTGTTTTTT.

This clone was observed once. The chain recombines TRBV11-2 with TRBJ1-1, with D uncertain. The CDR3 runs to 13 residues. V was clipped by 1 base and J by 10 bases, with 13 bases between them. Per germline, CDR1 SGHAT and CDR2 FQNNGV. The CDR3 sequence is CASSLASGVGAFF. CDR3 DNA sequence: TGTGCCAGCAGCTTAGCGTCTGGAGTAGGAGCTTTCTTT. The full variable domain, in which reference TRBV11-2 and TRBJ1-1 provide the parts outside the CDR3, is EAGVAQSPRYKIIEKRQSVAFWCNPISGHATLYWYQQILGQGPKLLIQFQNNGVVDDSQLPKDRFSAERLKGVDSTLKIQPAKLEDSAVYLCASSLASGVGAFFGQGTRLTVV.

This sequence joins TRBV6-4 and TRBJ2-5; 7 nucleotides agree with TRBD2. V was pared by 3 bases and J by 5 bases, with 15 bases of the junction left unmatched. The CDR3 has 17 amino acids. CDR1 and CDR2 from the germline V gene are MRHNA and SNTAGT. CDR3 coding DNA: TGTGCCAGCAGTGAGAGTCCAGGCGGGAGTTTCGAGGAGACCCAGTACTTC. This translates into CASSESPGGSFEETQYF.

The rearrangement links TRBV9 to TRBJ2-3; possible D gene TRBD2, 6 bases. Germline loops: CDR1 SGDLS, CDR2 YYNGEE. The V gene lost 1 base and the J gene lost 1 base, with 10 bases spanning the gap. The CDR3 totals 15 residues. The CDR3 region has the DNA TGTGCCAGCAGCGTACGGAGGGCAGGCACAGATACGCAGTATTTT. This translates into CASSVRRAGTDTQYF.

Here the CDR3 DNA reads TGCGCCAGCAGCTTGTTACAGGGGAGAAAGAATAATTCACCCCTCCACTTT. Its protein product is CASSLLQGRKNNSPLHF. The chain links TRBV5-1 to TRBJ1-6, with 7 bases fitting TRBD1. V shed 1 base, J shed 5 bases, and the junction held 9 bases outside the gene matches. This CDR3 has 17 amino acids. Germline-derived CDR1 and CDR2 are SGHRS and YFSETQ.

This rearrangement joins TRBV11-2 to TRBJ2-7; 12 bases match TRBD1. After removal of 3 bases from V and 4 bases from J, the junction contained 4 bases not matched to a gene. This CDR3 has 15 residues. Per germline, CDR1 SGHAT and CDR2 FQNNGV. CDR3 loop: CASSLAGQGAYEQYF. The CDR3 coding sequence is TGTGCCAGCAGCTTGGCGGGACAGGGGGCATACGAGCAGTACTTC.